The 20 T cell receptor beta chains presented below share a single source sample, sequenced in a study of T cells after yellow fever vaccination. TCRdb re-called the 5' RACE reads through MiXCR, storing one row per CDR3 protein. Of some 600,000 distinct CDR3 sequences detected, around 16% appear once; the ten largest clones hold approximately 15%. The sequenced sample was PBMCs, obtained about 5 days after the first yellow fever vaccination. All receptors come from a man aged 18 to 30 who received the YFV17D yellow fever vaccine.

This clonotype appeared a few times. This sequence joins TRBV19 and TRBJ1-5, with 8 bases aligning to TRBD1. Trimming took 7 bases from V and 1 from J; bases not matched to a gene: 9. This CDR3 spans 16 amino acids. In germline, CDR1 is LNHDA, CDR2 SQIVND (reference sequence). CDR3 in amino acids: CASTTGQGQSNQPQHF. The CDR3 coding sequence is TGTGCCAGTACCACCGGACAGGGACAAAGCAATCAGCCCCAGCATTTT.

This chain links TRBV5-1 with TRBJ1-1; 7 nucleotides agree with TRBD1. The CDR3 extends over 16 amino acids. The germline V gene has CDR1 SGHRS and CDR2 YFSETQ. The V gene end was trimmed by 0 bases and the J gene end by 1 base; junction bases not matched to a gene: 6. The CDR3 DNA reads as TGCGCCAGCAGCTTGGCGTTCCGGACAGGGAACACTGAAGCTTTCTTT. Protein: CASSLAFRTGNTEAFF.

This clonotype was detected a few times. The V call is TRBV20-1, the J call TRBJ2-1; tentative D call: TRBD1 (5 bases). CDR3 size: 13 residues. The germline V gene encodes CDR1 DFQATT and CDR2 SNEGSKA (reference sequence). Trimming took off 0 bases at V and 12 bases at J, with 15 bases between the two ends. CDR3 in DNA: TGCAGTGCTAGAGATCGGAAGAATACAGGGCAGTTCTTC. Its translation: CSARDRKNTGQFF.

This clonotype was seen only a few times. The CDR3 region is CASSGWTSGGANIQYF. The CDR3 DNA reads as TGTGCCAGCAGTGGGTGGACTAGCGGGGGGGCAAACATTCAGTACTTC. The chain recombines TRBV25-1 with TRBJ2-4, with TRBD2 identical over 15 bases. The ends lost 4 bases at V and 6 bases at J; junction bases unmatched: 4. The V gene's germline CDR1 is MGHDK and CDR2 SYGVNS. The CDR3 is 16 residues long.

This clonotype was seen only a few times. This rearrangement joins TRBV7-2 to TRBJ2-5; 10 bases match TRBD2. Germline values: CDR1 SGHTA, CDR2 FQGNSA. This CDR3 has 14 amino acids. V shed 3 bases, J shed 3 bases, and the junction held 1 base outside the gene matches. The CDR3 coding sequence is TGTGCCAGCAGCTTCCTAGCGGGGGAAGAGACCCAGTACTTC. Translation: CASSFLAGEETQYF.

V is TRBV5-1 and J is TRBJ2-6; the match to TRBD1 covers 8 bases. V lost 0 bases, J lost 0 bases, and 2 bases stayed unmatched. Per the germline V gene, CDR1 is SGHRS and CDR2 is YFSETQ. The CDR3 has 17 amino acids. CDR3 amino acids: CASSLGDRSSGANVLTF. DNA for the CDR3: TGCGCCAGCAGCTTGGGGGACAGGAGCTCTGGGGCCAACGTCCTGACTTTC.

Concerning this clonotype itself: A read error is possible here, since a much larger clone lies one base away. The chain uses TRBV5-1 and TRBJ2-1, with 8 nucleotides matching TRBD2. The CDR3 is made up of 15 amino acids. The ends lost 3 bases at V and 8 bases at J; junction bases unmatched: 10. CDR1 and CDR2 (germline): SGHRS, YFSETQ. The CDR3: CASSSRAGGLDEQFF. DNA for the CDR3: TGCGCCAGCAGCTCGAGGGCGGGGGGCCTCGATGAGCAGTTCTTC.

The chain is built from TRBV20-1 and TRBJ2-3; TRBD2 aligns across 10 bases. Germline V lookup: CDR1 DFQATT, CDR2 SNEGSKA (reference sequence). The length of the CDR3 is 15 residues. J gave up 5 bases and V 6 bases, and 11 bases lay outside the gene matches. CDR3 region: CSAQGAGGPEDTQYF. The CDR3 DNA follows: TGCAGTGCCCAAGGAGCGGGGGGGCCTGAAGATACGCAGTATTTT.

This clonotype showed up just a few times. The chain carries TRBV14 and TRBJ1-4, with a possible D match to TRBD1 (5 bases). The CDR3 totals 15 residues. Germline lookup yields CDR1 SGHDN and CDR2 FVKESK. The V end was cut by 4 bases, the J end by 7 bases, with 16 bases between. In DNA form, the CDR3 reads TGTGCCAGCAGCCTGATACGACAGCAGGGTGAAAAACTGTTTTTT. It translates to CASSLIRQQGEKLFF.

The J gene is TRBJ2-2, the V gene TRBV5-1, with TRBD1 identical over 8 bases. The germline V gene has CDR1 SGHRS and CDR2 YFSETQ. V was clipped by 3 bases and J by 5 bases; unmatched bases: 15. The CDR3 runs to 18 residues. The chain's CDR3 is CASSSLLSGGRGTGELFF. CDR3 DNA: TGCGCCAGCAGCTCCTTGCTGTCAGGGGGCCGTGGGACCGGGGAGCTGTTTTTT.

This clonotype was counted between two and nine times. The chain joins TRBV15 to TRBJ2-5, with a tentative D call TRBD2 (7 bases). Germline V CDR1 and CDR2: LNHNV, YYDKDF (reference sequence). The CDR3 consists of 18 residues. Trimming pared 3 bases from V and 0 bases from J, leaving 20 bases between. CDR3 sequence (DNA): TGTGCCACCAGCAGTTTCCCGGGGGGCGATCTCTACCAAGAGACCCAGTACTTC. It codes for CATSSFPGGDLYQETQYF. The complete variable domain, with remaining parts taken from reference TRBV15 and TRBJ2-5, reads DAMVIQNPRYQVTQFGKPVTLSCSQTLNHNVMYWYQQKSSQAPKLLFHYYDKDFNNEADTPDNFQSRRPNTSFCFLDIRSPGLGDTAMYLCATSSFPGGDLYQETQYFGPGTRLLVL.

Many counts were recorded for this clonotype. This chain uses TRBV7-3 with TRBJ2-4; D uncertain. This CDR3 is built from 15 residues. V lost 5 bases to trimming and J lost 0 bases, with 11 bases between them. Germline loops: CDR1 SGHTA, CDR2 FQGTGA. The CDR3 sequence is CASSPKPGAKNIQYF. CDR3 DNA: TGTGCCAGCAGCCCTAAGCCCGGAGCCAAAAACATTCAGTACTTC.

The chain has TRBV20-1 and TRBJ2-5; TRBD2 is a possible D gene (5 bases). The CDR3 spans 15 residues. Trimming removed 3 bases at V and 0 bases at J, with 14 bases between. The germline V gene encodes CDR1 DFQATT and CDR2 SNEGSKA (reference sequence). CDR3 in amino acids: CSASPRGGHQETQYF. The CDR3 DNA reads as TGCAGTGCTAGCCCCCGTGGAGGCCACCAAGAGACCCAGTACTTC.

This clonotype was found a few times. The chain couples TRBV4-3 to TRBJ2-7, with D perhaps TRBD2 (5 bases). V lost 1 base, J lost 3 bases, and 13 bases lay in between. Germline assignment: CDR1 LGHNA and CDR2 YSLEER. CDR3 size: 15 residues. CDR3 region: CASSQGESFRYEQYF. The CDR3 DNA reads as TGCGCCAGCAGCCAAGGGGAGAGTTTTCGCTACGAGCAGTACTTC.

The chain combines TRBV2 with TRBJ1-2; 7 bases map to TRBD1. The CDR3 totals 15 residues. Looked up from germline, CDR1 is SNHLY and CDR2 is FYNNEI. The junction had 6 bases not matched to a gene; V was cut back by 1 base and J by 4 bases. The CDR3: CASSEVPQGGYGYTF. The CDR3 DNA follows: TGTGCCAGCAGTGAAGTCCCTCAGGGGGGCTATGGCTACACCTTC. The full variable domain, rest sourced from reference TRBV2 and TRBJ1-2, is EPEVTQTPSHQVTQMGQEVILRCVPISNHLYFYWYRQILGQKVEFLVSFYNNEISEKSEIFDDQFSVERPDGSNFTLKIRSTKLEDSAMYFCASSEVPQGGYGYTFGSGTRLTVV.

This chain joins TRBV6-2 or TRBV6-3 and TRBJ2-4, with a weak D call TRBD2 (6 bases). V lost 5 bases and J 7 bases, leaving 12 bases between the germline ends. The CDR3 runs to 13 residues. The germline V gene has CDR1 MNHEY and CDR2 SVGEGT. CDR3 amino acids: CASSRVGRNIQYF. The CDR3 DNA sequence: TGTGCCAGCAGTAGGGTAGGGAGGAACATTCAGTACTTC.

The gene calls are TRBV5-1 and TRBJ2-1, with 7 nucleotides matching TRBD1. This CDR3 contains 16 residues. Germline CDR1 is SGHRS and CDR2 is YFSETQ. The V gene end was trimmed by 0 bases and the J gene end by 3 bases; junction bases not matched to a gene: 6. CDR3 amino acids: CASSLGGQLIYNEQFF. The CDR3 coding sequence is TGCGCCAGCAGCTTGGGGGGACAGCTGATCTACAATGAGCAGTTCTTC.

The chain links TRBV7-2 to TRBJ2-3; possibly TRBD2 for D (7 bases). The germline V and J ends were trimmed by 2 bases and 5 bases, with 17 bases remaining between them. The length of the CDR3 is 16 residues. Germline CDR1 and CDR2: SGHTA and FQGNSA. CDR3 in DNA: TGTGCCAGCAGCTTATCCCTCCCGGGGGGCCTAGATACGCAGTATTTT. Its protein product is CASSLSLPGGLDTQYF.

This clonotype was seen more than once but under ten times. CDR3 sequence reads: CSVEGWRVWNEQFF. In nucleotides, the CDR3 is TGCAGCGTTGAAGGGTGGCGGGTTTGGAATGAGCAGTTCTTC. The V gene is TRBV29-1, the J gene TRBJ2-1; D is possibly TRBD2 (5 bases). The germline V and J ends were trimmed by 1 base and 7 bases, with 14 bases remaining between them. CDR1 is SQVTM, CDR2 ANQGSEA, per germline. This CDR3 is built from 14 residues.

The genes are TRBV5-1 and TRBJ1-6, with D unresolved. The germline CDR1 and CDR2 sequences are SGHRS and YFSETQ. The CDR3 runs to 16 residues. V lost 4 bases to trimming and J lost 5 bases, with 16 bases between them. In DNA, the CDR3 is TGCGCCAGCAGCAAGGACCTCGTGGAAAATAATTCACCCCTCCACTTT. Translation: CASSKDLVENNSPLHF.